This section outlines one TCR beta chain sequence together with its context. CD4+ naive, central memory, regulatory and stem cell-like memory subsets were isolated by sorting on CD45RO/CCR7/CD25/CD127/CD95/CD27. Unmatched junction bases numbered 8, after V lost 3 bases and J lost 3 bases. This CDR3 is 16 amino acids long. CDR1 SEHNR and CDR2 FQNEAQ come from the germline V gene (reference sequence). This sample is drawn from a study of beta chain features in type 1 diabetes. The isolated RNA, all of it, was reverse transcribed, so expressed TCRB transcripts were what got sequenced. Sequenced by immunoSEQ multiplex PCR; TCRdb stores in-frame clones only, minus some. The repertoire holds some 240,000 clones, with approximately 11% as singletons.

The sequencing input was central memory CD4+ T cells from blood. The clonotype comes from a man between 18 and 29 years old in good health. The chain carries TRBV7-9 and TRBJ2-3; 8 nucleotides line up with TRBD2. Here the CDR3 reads CASSLVRTSSTDTQYF. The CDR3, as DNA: TGTGCCAGCAGCTTGGTCCGGACTAGCAGTACAGATACGCAGTATTTT.